This T cell receptor (beta chain) was captured by sequencing in a study of blood T cell repertoires in COVID-19. The CDR3 has 15 residues. Germline V gene lookup returns CDR1 SGHDT and CDR2 YYEEEE. Trimming left V 0 bases short and J 2 bases short, with 10 bases between. The repertoire was sequenced with immunoSEQ multiplex PCR; TCRdb's copy has only in-frame clones and lacks some. The data show roughly 69,000 clones, with roughly three quarters seen just once and more than 13% held by the top ten. Sample: peripheral blood. The sequence came from a man aged 55 to 70 with COVID-19, enrolled during active disease. V and J are TRBV5-6 and TRBJ2-3, with a tentative D call TRBD2 (6 bases). The chain's CDR3 is CASSLEGGDTDTQYF. Here the CDR3 DNA reads TGTGCCAGCAGCTTGGAGGGAGGTGACACAGATACGCAGTATTTT.